The rows below give T cell receptor beta chains drawn from one sample of a study of blood T cell repertoires in COVID-19. Produced via immunoSEQ multiplex PCR; TCRdb's table is partial and in-frame only. The sample includes tens of thousands of clones, roughly four fifths of them seen just once. The sample was peripheral blood. The receptors were gathered from a human donor in a cohort sampled during active COVID-19. The CDR3 runs from the conserved cysteine through the conserved F or W. D genes are given only for firm matches.

TRBV20-1	.	TRBJ1-5	CSASHGAVPNQPQHF	TGCAGTGCTAGTCATGGGGCAGTTCCCAATCAGCCCCAGCATTTT
TRBV12-3/TRBV12-4	.	TRBJ1-1	CASSFRGTEAFF	TGTGCCAGCAGTTTCAGGGGCACTGAAGCTTTCTTT
TRBV27	TRBD2	TRBJ2-1	CASSFLASGENEQFF	TGTGCCAGCAGTTTCCTTGCTAGCGGGGAAAATGAGCAGTTCTTC
TRBV9	.	TRBJ2-5	CASSVGNRGAPLVTQYF	TGTGCCAGCAGCGTAGGAAATAGAGGCGCCCCCCTGGTTACCCAGTACTTC
TRBV6-6	.	TRBJ2-5	CASSLREETQYF	TGTGCCAGCAGTCTCAGGGAAGAGACCCAGTACTTC
TRBV10-3	.	TRBJ1-6	CAISDRGSSYNSPLHF	TGTGCCATCAGTGACCGAGGGAGCTCCTATAATTCACCCCTCCACTTT
TRBV3-1/TRBV3-2	TRBD2	TRBJ2-3	CASSLSGARIDTQYF	TGTGCCAGCAGCCTTAGCGGGGCAAGGATAGATACGCAGTATTTT
TRBV12-5	.	TRBJ2-2	CASGSLLKGSNTGELFF	TGTGCTAGTGGTTCCCTCCTGAAGGGGTCGAACACCGGGGAGCTGTTTTTT
TRBV11-3	.	TRBJ2-3	CATRDTGSTDTQYF	TGTGCCACCAGGGATACAGGCTCCACAGATACGCAGTATTTT
TRBV18	.	TRBJ1-2	CASSPVRTEFYGYTF	TGTGCCAGCTCACCGGTACGGACAGAGTTTTATGGCTACACCTTC
TRBV6-1	.	TRBJ2-5	CASSEGQGREETQYF	TGTGCCAGCAGTGAAGGGCAGGGGAGGGAAGAGACCCAGTACTTC
TRBV5-1	.	TRBJ2-7	CASSLASGHSYEQYF	TGCGCCAGCAGCTTGGCCTCAGGGCACTCCTACGAGCAGTACTTC
TRBV12-3/TRBV12-4	.	TRBJ1-2	CASKNRLLYGYTF	TGTGCCAGCAAAAACAGGCTCCTCTATGGCTACACCTTC
TRBV5-1	.	TRBJ2-5	CASSLTGKETQYF	TGCGCCAGCAGCTTGACAGGGAAGGAGACCCAGTACTTC
TRBV27	.	TRBJ1-4	CASSSLPSRGSEKLFF	TGTGCCAGCAGTTCCCTCCCGAGCCGCGGCAGTGAAAAACTGTTTTTT
TRBV19	TRBD2	TRBJ2-2	CASSGSGGSGGELFF	TGTGCCAGTAGTGGCAGCGGGGGCTCCGGCGGGGAGCTGTTTTTT
TRBV28	.	TRBJ2-7	CASTSSLRLHEQYF	TGTGCCAGCACCTCGTCTCTCCGGTTGCACGAGCAGTACTTC